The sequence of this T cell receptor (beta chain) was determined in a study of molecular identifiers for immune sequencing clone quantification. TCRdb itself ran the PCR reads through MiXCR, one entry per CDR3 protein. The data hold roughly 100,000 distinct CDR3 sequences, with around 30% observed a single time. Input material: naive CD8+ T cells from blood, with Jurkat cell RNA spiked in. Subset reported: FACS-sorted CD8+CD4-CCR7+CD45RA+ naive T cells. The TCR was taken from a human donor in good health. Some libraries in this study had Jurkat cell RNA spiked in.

The CDR3 sequence: CASSLRPVNTEAFF. CDR3 bases: TGTGCCAGCAGCTTAAGGCCGGTGAACACTGAAGCTTTCTTT. This sequence joins TRBV7-6 and TRBJ1-1, with no clear D. Looked up from germline, CDR1 is SGHVS and CDR2 is FNYEAQ. The V end lost 2 bases, the J end lost 0 bases, and 7 bases lay between the germline ends. The length of the CDR3 is 14 residues.